This TCR beta chain was recorded in a study of identical twins. The study, taken as a whole, reports: Models predicted less out-of-frame TCR alpha sharing in monozygotic twins than was found. In beta out-of-frame sequences, the excess sharing between twins was weaker.

V was trimmed by 4 bases and J by 2 bases, leaving 12 bases between them. The CDR3 is made up of 15 amino acids. Germline assignment: CDR1 SQVTM and CDR2 ANQGSEA. This clonotype was counted a few times. The antigen remains undetermined. A template switching step contributed a universal primer site, while unique molecular identifiers were present in the cDNA. TCRdb re-analysed the 5' RACE reads in MiXCR, keeping a single row per CDR3 protein. The sample includes approximately 500,000 distinct CDR3 sequences, around 15% of them seen just once. The same data also went into a second study, on yellow fever vaccine responses in identical twins. That work contributes: Twins reportedly showed a vaccine T cell response that seemed partly convergent and partly personalized.

This clonotype originated in a woman aged 18-29 years in good health. V and J are TRBV29-1 and TRBJ2-6; weak D call: TRBD2 (5 bases). Sequencing was carried out using CD4+ T cells sorted from blood. The CDR3 region has the DNA TGCAGCGTTGTTCTGGCGGAGGCTGGGGCCAACGTCCTGACTTTC. This codes for CSVVLAEAGANVLTF.